The clone carrying this T cell receptor (beta chain) has a single count. The data derive from a study of technical replicates of blood from a few donors. This CDR3 comprises 14 residues. The V gene's germline CDR1 is GTSNPN and CDR2 SVGIG (reference sequence). Deletions cut 0 bases from V and 3 bases from J, with 11 bases between. The repertoire was sequenced with immunoSEQ multiplex PCR; TCRdb's copy has only in-frame clones and lacks some. The data contain just over 60,000 clones, 80% to 90% of them singletons. Sequencing was performed on PBMCs. The receptor was isolated from a human donor in good health. Some clones in this sample may be carry-over from other donors' samples. V and J are TRBV30 and TRBJ1-2; D not resolved. In nucleotides, the CDR3 is TGTGCCTGGAGTGTACGTAACGGTGACTATGGCTACACCTTC. Amino acids: CAWSVRNGDYGYTF.